The 10 T cell receptor beta chains in this list originate from one sample, sequenced in a study of cytomegalovirus exposure and HLA in healthy donors. Primers for the PCR totalled 60 Vbeta and 13 Jbeta. The table came from immunoSEQ multiplex PCR; TCRdb's copy has only in-frame clones and leaves some out. The sample has 85,000 to 100,000 clones, 75% to 85% seen once. Sequencing was performed on PBMCs. These receptors all come from a male donor in good health and CMV-seropositive.

The chain employs TRBV6-1 and TRBJ1-5; 9 positions agree with TRBD1. V gave up 6 bases and J gave up 4 bases; unmatched junction bases: 7. Germline V gives CDR1 MNHNS, CDR2 SASEGT. The CDR3 runs 15 residues. The CDR3 loop reads CASRRSGTGNQPQHF. The CDR3 DNA follows: TGTGCCAGCAGGCGGTCGGGGACAGGGAATCAGCCCCAGCATTTT.

The count of this clone is one. The rearrangement joins TRBV6-5 to TRBJ2-3; possible D gene TRBD2, 6 bases. In germline, CDR1 is MNHEY, CDR2 SVGAGI. The CDR3 consists of 15 residues. Trimming left V 5 bases short and J 2 bases short, with 14 bases between. The CDR3, as DNA: TGTGCCAGCAGTCCCCCGGGGGTCGTCACAGATACGCAGTATTTT. Amino acids: CASSPPGVVTDTQYF.

Only one count was recorded for this clone. V gene TRBV9 combines with J gene TRBJ1-6; possibly TRBD1 for D (5 bases). The CDR3 runs 16 residues. CDR1 is SGDLS and CDR2 is YYNGEE in the germline V gene. Trimming removed 0 bases at V and 6 bases at J, with 13 bases between. For the CDR3, the DNA is TGTGCCAGCAGCGTAGGTTCCAGGGTTACTAATTCACCCCTCCACTTT. Amino acid sequence: CASSVGSRVTNSPLHF. The entire variable domain, with the rest obtained from reference TRBV9 and TRBJ1-6, is as follows: DSGVTQTPKHLITATGQRVTLRCSPRSGDLSVYWYQQSLDQGLQFLIQYYNGEERAKGNILERFSAQQFPDLHSELNLSSLELGDSALYFCASSVGSRVTNSPLHFGNGTRLTVT.

This rearrangement joins TRBV9 to TRBJ1-5; D is undetermined. The V and J ends lost 3 bases and 4 bases respectively, with 8 bases between them. Looked up from germline, CDR1 is SGDLS and CDR2 is YYNGEE. The CDR3 totals 13 residues. The CDR3 DNA sequence: TGTGCCAGCAGCGGCGGAGAGAATCAGCCCCAGCATTTT. This gives the protein CASSGGENQPQHF.

This sequence joins TRBV10-3 and TRBJ1-4; 8 bases are a match to TRBD1. Trimming took 8 bases from V and 7 from J; bases not matched to a gene: 3. Per the germline V gene, CDR1 is ENHRY and CDR2 is SYGVKD. This CDR3 contains 12 residues. This CDR3 reads CAIGRGREKLFF. The DNA of the CDR3 is TGTGCCATCGGCAGGGGGCGTGAAAAACTGTTTTTT.

The chain combines TRBV2 with TRBJ2-3; tentative D call: TRBD1 (7 bases). The length of the CDR3 is 14 residues. The V and J ends lost 5 bases and 4 bases respectively, with 13 bases between them. CDR1 and CDR2 from the germline V gene are SNHLY and FYNNEI. CDR3 DNA sequence: TGTGCCAGCAGTAACAGGGGAGGCCCAGATACGCAGTATTTT. Translated, it gives CASSNRGGPDTQYF.

The CDR3 nucleotides read TGCGCCAGCAGTGATCTGAAACAGGGGAACACTGAAGCTTTCTTT. Amino acids: CASSDLKQGNTEAFF. This rearrangement joins TRBV10-2 to TRBJ1-1; TRBD1 is a possible D gene (6 bases). CDR1 is WSHSY and CDR2 is SAAADI in the germline V gene. The V gene lost 3 bases and the J gene lost 1 base, with 12 bases spanning the gap. This CDR3 is built from 15 residues.

CDR3 protein: CASSRGGGSGNTIYF. CDR3 bases: TGTGCCAGCAGCAGAGGGGGGGGATCTGGAAACACCATATATTTT. This chain joins TRBV6-5 and TRBJ1-3; TRBD1 is a possible D gene (6 bases). V lost 6 bases, J lost 1 base, and 13 bases lay in between. The germline V gene encodes CDR1 MNHEY and CDR2 SVGAGI. The CDR3 contains 15 residues.

The gene calls are TRBV19 and TRBJ2-1; 10 nucleotides match TRBD2. This CDR3 is built from 17 residues. The V and J ends lost 1 base and 5 bases, in that order; junction bases with no gene match: 8. CDR1 LNHDA and CDR2 SQIVND come from the germline V gene (reference sequence). The CDR3 DNA follows: TGTGCCAGTAGTATAGCATTCGGGAGCGGGGGGGACAATGAGCAGTTCTTC. Translation: CASSIAFGSGGDNEQFF.

This clone has a handful of counts. In DNA form, the CDR3 reads TGTGCCAGCAGCTTTACTCTCGGACAGGGGGACTACGAGCAGTACTTC. Translated: CASSFTLGQGDYEQYF. The J gene is TRBJ2-7, the V gene TRBV7-9; TRBD1 matches 10 bases. The CDR3 consists of 16 residues. Germline CDR1 and CDR2: SEHNR and FQNEAQ (reference sequence). Germline trimming cut 3 bases from V and 3 bases from J; bases unmatched to any gene: 8.